Listed below are T cell receptor beta chains from one sample, sequenced in a study of T cells in localized non-small cell lung cancer. The repertoire was sequenced with immunoSEQ multiplex PCR; TCRdb's copy has only in-frame clones and lacks some. This sample has 65,000 or so clones; roughly four fifths occur once, and the top ten carry 4.7%. Specimen: PBMCs, collected before any cancer treatment. The receptors were sampled from a man between 40 and 70 years old with stage II lung adenocarcinoma. The CDR3 runs from the conserved cysteine through the conserved F or W.

CDR3 length	V gene	CDR3 protein
15	TRBV9	CASSVAAGLANEQFF
14	TRBV29-1	CSVVGLGSNQPQHF
12	TRBV10-3	CAISQMTDTQYF
15	TRBV2	CASSERQGTGYGYTF
15	TRBV18	CASSPLRTDTYEQYF
13	TRBV30	CAWSVTGYQPQHF
15	TRBV7-8	CASSLAPGQGYEQYF
13	TRBV19	CASNQGIGTEAFF
15	TRBV7-9	CASSFDPPSAYEQYF
13	TRBV7-2	CASSPRRGYEQYF
14	TRBV7-6	CASSSSGPTDTQYF
19	TRBV4-2	CASSQDTQLAGGFTGELFF
15	TRBV10-1	CASSETSGSSDEQYF
15	TRBV28	CASSSTYSSYNEQFF
13	TRBV5-6	CASSLQRTDTQYF
16	TRBV7-9	CASSLNNGGERYGYTF
14	TRBV18	CASSPPSLPYEQYF
17	TRBV18	CASSPRLAGGSKNIQYF
14	TRBV27	CASSPRTGPYEQYF
14	TRBV5-5	CASSSRTGTDTQYF
14	TRBV2	CASSEWGTNQPQHF
16	TRBV19	CASSRTSGTYQETQYF
12	TRBV14	CASGSPSYGYTF
14	TRBV7-9	CASSPRDSSYEQYF
14	TRBV15	CATSSRRILGEQFF
18	TRBV4-2	CASSQDALGGTGINEQFF
15	TRBV4-3	CASSQVGGTGLGYTF
14	TRBV10-3	CAISDRDRASGYTF
11	TRBV19	CASSMRDRQFF
14	TRBV5-6	CASSPIAGPYEQYF
14	TRBV19	CASSPDRGNEKLFF
13	TRBV9	CASSGDGYQPQHF
15	TRBV13	CASSFPRDSSYEQYF
15	TRBV6-5	CASSYGQASNYGYTF
15	TRBV5-1	CASSPSGIPKNIQYF
16	TRBV9	CASTPQPRDRGGGYTF
14	TRBV10-3	CAISADTSIKKQYF
15	TRBV9	CASSGAGTHTDTQYF